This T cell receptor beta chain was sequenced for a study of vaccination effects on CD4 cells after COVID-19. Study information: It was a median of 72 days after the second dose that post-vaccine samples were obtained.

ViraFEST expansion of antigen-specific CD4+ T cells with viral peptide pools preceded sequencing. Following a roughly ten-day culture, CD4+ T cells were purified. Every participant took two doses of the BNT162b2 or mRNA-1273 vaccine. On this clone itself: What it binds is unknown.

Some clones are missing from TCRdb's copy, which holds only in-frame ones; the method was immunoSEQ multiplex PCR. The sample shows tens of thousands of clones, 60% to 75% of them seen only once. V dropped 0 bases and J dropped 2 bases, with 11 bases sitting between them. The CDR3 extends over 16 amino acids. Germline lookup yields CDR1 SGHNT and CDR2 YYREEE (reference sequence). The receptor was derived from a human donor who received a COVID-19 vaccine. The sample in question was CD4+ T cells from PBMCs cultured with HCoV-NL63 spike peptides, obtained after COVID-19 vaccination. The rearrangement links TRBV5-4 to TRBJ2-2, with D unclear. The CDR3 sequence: CASSLGTDSNTGELFF. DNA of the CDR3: TGTGCCAGCAGCTTGGGTACAGACTCCAACACCGGGGAGCTGTTTTTT.